This TCR beta chain was identified in a study of blood T cells in healthy people across ages. Individuals who donated were healthy Caucasians from Russia aged roughly 6 to 100. Comment on this clonotype: Its specificity is unknown.

Primed by a sample-barcoded 5' primer and a J-beta primer mix, a second PCR proceeded for roughly 7 to 11 cycles. MiXCR, run by TCRdb on the 5' RACE reads, gives a single entry per CDR3 protein. The sample yields over 950,000 distinct CDR3 sequences, roughly two fifths seen once. Study conclusions and caveats: Aged donors had fewer naive CD4+ cells and lower diversity than long-lived donors. The diversity estimates, figures obtained from one million T cells, were considered underestimates. Roughly linear age-related decline in beta diversity appeared, significant by age about 40.

The sequence came from a man aged 18 to 29 in good health. Sequenced input: blood.

The CDR3 coding sequence is TGCAGTGCCGGGCTAGCGGGGTCTAATACGCAGTATTTT. This gives the protein CSAGLAGSNTQYF. The chain carries TRBV20-1 and TRBJ2-3; 9 bases line up with TRBD2. Germline lookup yields CDR1 DFQATT and CDR2 SNEGSKA (reference sequence). Trimming cost V 6 bases and J 7 bases; bases outside gene matches: 8. There are 13 residues in the CDR3.